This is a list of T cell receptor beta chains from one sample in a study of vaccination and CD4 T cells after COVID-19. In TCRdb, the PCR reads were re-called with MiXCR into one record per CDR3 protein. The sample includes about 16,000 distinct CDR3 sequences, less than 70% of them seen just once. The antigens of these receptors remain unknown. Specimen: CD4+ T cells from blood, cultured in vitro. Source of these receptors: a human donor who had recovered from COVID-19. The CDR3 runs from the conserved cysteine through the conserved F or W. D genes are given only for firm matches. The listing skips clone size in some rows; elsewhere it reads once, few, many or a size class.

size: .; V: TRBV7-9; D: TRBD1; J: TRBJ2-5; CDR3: CASSPSGQGLQETQYF; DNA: TGTGCCAGCAGCCCGTCCGGACAGGGTTTGCAAGAGACCCAGTACTTC
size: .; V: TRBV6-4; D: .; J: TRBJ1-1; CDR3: CASSDTSRGTEAFF; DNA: TGTGCCAGCAGTGACACATCGAGGGGCACTGAAGCTTTCTTT
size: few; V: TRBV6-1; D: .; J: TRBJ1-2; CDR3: CASRSGPNYGYTF; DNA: TGTGCCAGTAGGTCGGGGCCCAACTATGGCTACACCTTC
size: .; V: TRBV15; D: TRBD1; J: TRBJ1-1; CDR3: CATSRDRANTEAFF; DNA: TGTGCCACCAGCAGGGACAGGGCTAACACTGAAGCTTTCTTT
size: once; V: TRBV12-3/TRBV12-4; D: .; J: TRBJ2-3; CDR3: CASILHSTDAQYF; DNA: TGTGCCAGCATTTTACATAGCACAGATGCGCAGTATTTT
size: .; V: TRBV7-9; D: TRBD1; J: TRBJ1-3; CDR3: CASSSDRSSGNTIYF; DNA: TGTGCCAGCAGCTCGGACAGGAGCTCTGGAAACACCATATATTTT
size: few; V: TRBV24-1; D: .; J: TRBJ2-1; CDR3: CATSDEGDEQFF; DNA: TGTGCCACCAGTGACGAAGGGGATGAGCAGTTCTTC
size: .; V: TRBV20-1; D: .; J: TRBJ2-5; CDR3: CSARDRGLLETQYF; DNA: TGCAGTGCTAGAGACCGGGGACTGCTGGAGACCCAGTACTTC
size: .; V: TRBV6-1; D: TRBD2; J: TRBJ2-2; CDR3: CASKLAGDTGELFF; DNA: TGTGCCAGCAAGCTAGCGGGCGACACCGGGGAGCTGTTTTTT
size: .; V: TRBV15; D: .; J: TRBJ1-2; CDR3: CATSLGRGGYTF; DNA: TGTGCCACCAGCCTTGGTAGGGGTGGCTACACCTTC
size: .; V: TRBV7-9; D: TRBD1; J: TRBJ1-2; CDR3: CASSHRTGTGIDYGYTF; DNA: TGTGCCAGCAGCCACCGAACCGGGACAGGGATCGACTATGGCTACACCTTC
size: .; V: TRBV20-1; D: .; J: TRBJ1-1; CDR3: CSAGVQTNTEAFF; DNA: TGCAGTGCCGGGGTGCAGACGAACACTGAAGCTTTCTTT
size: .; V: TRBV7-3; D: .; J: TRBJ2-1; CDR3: CASSTQQEDEQFF; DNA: TGTGCCAGCAGCACACAACAGGAAGATGAGCAGTTCTTC
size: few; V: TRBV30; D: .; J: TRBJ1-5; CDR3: CAWSVGGRQQPQHF; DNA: TGTGCCTGGAGTGTAGGGGGACGCCAGCAGCCCCAGCATTTT
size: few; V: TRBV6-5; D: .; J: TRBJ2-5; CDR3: CASSFISSKETQYF; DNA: TGTGCCAGCAGTTTCATTTCCAGCAAAGAGACCCAGTACTTC
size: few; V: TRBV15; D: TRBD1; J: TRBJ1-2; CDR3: CATSRGQGYGYTF; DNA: TGTGCCACCAGCAGAGGACAGGGCTATGGCTACACCTTC
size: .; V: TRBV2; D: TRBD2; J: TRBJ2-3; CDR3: CASSRDSGASTDTQYF; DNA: TGTGCCAGCAGCCGAGATAGCGGGGCTAGCACAGATACGCAGTATTTT
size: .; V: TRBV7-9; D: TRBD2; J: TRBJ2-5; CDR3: CASSPGLAGEETQYF; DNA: TGTGCCAGCAGCCCTGGACTAGCGGGGGAAGAGACCCAGTACTTC
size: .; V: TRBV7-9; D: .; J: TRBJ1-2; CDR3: CASSLGHNYGYTF; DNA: TGTGCCAGCAGCTTGGGGCACAACTATGGCTACACCTTC
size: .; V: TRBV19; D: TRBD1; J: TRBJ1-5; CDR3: CASSIRDRVGQPQHF; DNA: TGTGCCAGTAGTATCCGAGACAGGGTAGGTCAGCCCCAGCATTTT
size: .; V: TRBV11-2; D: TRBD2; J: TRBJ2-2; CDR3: CASSFGRLANTGELFF; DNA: TGTGCCAGCAGCTTCGGTCGACTAGCAAACACCGGGGAGCTGTTTTTT
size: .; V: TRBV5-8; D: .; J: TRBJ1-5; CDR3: CASSGRTVYSNQPQHF; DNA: TGTGCCAGCAGCGGGAGGACAGTATATAGCAATCAGCCCCAGCATTTT
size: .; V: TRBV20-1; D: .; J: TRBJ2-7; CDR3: CSAKTTSYEQYF; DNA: TGCAGTGCTAAGACTACCTCCTACGAGCAGTACTTC
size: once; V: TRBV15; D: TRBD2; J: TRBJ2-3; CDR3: CATGTSPMGTQYF; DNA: TGTGCCACCGGGACTAGCCCAATGGGTACGCAGTATTTT
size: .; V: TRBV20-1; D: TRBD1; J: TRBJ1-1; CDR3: CSANDRVNTEAFF; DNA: TGCAGTGCCAACGACAGGGTGAACACTGAAGCTTTCTTT
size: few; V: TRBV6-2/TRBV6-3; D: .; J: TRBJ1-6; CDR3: CASRPGLSVYNSPLHF; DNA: TGTGCCAGCAGACCGGGACTGAGTGTTTATAATTCACCCCTCCACTTT
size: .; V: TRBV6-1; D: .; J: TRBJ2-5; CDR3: CASRNSGTQYF; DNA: TGTGCCAGCAGGAATTCAGGGACCCAGTACTTC
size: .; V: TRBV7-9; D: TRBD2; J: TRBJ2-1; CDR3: CASSFLLAGGNEQFF; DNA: TGTGCCAGCAGCTTTCTTCTAGCGGGAGGGAATGAGCAGTTCTTC
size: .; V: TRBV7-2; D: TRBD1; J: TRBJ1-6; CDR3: CASSSQGTANSPLHF; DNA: TGTGCCAGCAGCTCACAGGGGACCGCTAATTCACCCCTCCACTTT
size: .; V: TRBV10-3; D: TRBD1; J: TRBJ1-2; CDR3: CAISDRVDYGYTF; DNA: TGTGCCATCAGCGACAGGGTGGACTATGGCTACACCTTC
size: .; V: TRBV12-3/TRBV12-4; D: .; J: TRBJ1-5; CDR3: CASSLDWGEGSIQPQHF; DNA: TGTGCCAGCAGTTTAGATTGGGGGGAGGGAAGTATTCAGCCCCAGCATTTT
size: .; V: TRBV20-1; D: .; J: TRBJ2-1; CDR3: CSARERVLAYNEQFF; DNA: TGCAGTGCTAGAGAAAGGGTACTAGCCTACAATGAGCAGTTCTTC
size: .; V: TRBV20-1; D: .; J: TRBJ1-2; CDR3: CSARDVRGLDGEGYTF; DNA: TGCAGTGCTAGAGATGTGAGGGGCCTCGATGGGGAAGGCTACACCTTC
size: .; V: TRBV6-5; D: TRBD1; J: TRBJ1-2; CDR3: CASSYSGTGIDVYTF; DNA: TGTGCCAGCAGTTACTCCGGGACAGGGATCGATGTCTACACCTTC
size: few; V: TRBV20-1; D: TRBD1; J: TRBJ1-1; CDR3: CSAGTGDTEAFF; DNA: TGCAGTGCTGGAACAGGGGACACTGAAGCTTTCTTT
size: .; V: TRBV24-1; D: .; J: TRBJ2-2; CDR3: CATSLGANTGELFF; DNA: TGTGCCACCAGTCTGGGGGCGAACACCGGGGAGCTGTTTTTT
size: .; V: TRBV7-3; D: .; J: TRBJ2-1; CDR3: CASSLTSGGMGEQFF; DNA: TGTGCCAGCAGCTTAACATCAGGAGGGATGGGAGAGCAGTTCTTC
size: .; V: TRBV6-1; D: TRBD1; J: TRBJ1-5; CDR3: CASIITGGPSNQPQHF; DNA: TGTGCCAGCATCATTACAGGGGGCCCTAGCAATCAGCCCCAGCATTTT
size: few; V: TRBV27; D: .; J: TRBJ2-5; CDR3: CASSLSIGETQYF; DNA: TGTGCCAGCAGTTTAAGTATAGGTGAGACCCAGTACTTC
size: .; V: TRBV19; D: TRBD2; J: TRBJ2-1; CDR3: CASSIMAGAGGQGEQFF; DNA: TGTGCCAGTAGTATAATGGCAGGAGCGGGGGGGCAGGGTGAGCAGTTCTTC
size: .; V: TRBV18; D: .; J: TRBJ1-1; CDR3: CASSPVGGEAFF; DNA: TGTGCCAGCTCACCCGTGGGGGGGGAAGCTTTCTTT
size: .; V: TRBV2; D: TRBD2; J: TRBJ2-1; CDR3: CASSERLAANEQFF; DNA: TGTGCCAGCAGTGAACGACTAGCGGCCAATGAGCAGTTCTTC
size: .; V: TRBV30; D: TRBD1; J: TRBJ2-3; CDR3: CAWSTTGGDTQYF; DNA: TGTGCCTGGAGTACCACAGGGGGAGATACGCAGTATTTT
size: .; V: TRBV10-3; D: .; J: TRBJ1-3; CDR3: CAISESNFIRGTGNTIYF; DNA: TGTGCCATCAGTGAGTCGAATTTCATTCGGGGGACTGGAAACACCATATATTTT
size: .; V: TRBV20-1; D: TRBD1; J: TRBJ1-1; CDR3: CSAQGQGIVSEAFF; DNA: TGCAGTGCCCAGGGACAGGGAATAGTCTCTGAAGCTTTCTTT
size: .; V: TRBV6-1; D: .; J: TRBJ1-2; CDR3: CASTRNPAIVAVYGYTF; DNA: TGTGCCAGCACACGGAACCCAGCTATCGTTGCCGTCTATGGCTACACCTTC
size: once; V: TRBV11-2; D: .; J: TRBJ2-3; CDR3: CASSTGSGVLPQYF; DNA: TGTGCCAGCAGCACCGGGTCAGGGGTCTTACCGCAGTATTTT
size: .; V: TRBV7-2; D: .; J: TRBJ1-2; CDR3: CASSSSGDLNYGYTF; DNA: TGTGCCAGCAGCTCATCCGGAGATCTTAACTATGGCTACACCTTC
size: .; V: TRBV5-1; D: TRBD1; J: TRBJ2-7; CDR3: CASSGWGQGPYEQYF; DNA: TGCGCCAGCAGCGGTTGGGGACAGGGGCCCTACGAGCAGTACTTC
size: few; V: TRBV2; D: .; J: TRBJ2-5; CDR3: CASSDISFQETQYF; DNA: TGTGCCAGCAGTGATATCAGTTTCCAAGAGACCCAGTACTTC
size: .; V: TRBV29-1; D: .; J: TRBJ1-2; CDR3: CSVRTENYGYTF; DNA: TGCAGCGTCCGAACAGAGAACTATGGCTACACCTTC
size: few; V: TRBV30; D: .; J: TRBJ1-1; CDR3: CAWEKKTDLNTEAFF; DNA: TGTGCCTGGGAAAAGAAGACAGATCTGAACACTGAAGCTTTCTTT
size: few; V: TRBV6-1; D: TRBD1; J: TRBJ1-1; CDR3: CASRPVGTGGRAFF; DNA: TGTGCCAGCAGACCGGTGGGGACAGGGGGCCGAGCTTTCTTT
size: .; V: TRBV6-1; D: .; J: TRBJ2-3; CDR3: CAIRDSTDTQYF; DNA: TGTGCCATCAGGGACAGCACAGATACGCAGTATTTT
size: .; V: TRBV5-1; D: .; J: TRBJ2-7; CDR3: CASSYSNRDERYF; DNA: TGCGCCAGCAGTTATTCGAACCGGGACGAGCGGTACTTC
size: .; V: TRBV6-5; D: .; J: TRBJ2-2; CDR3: CASSYSRGPGELFF; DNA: TGTGCCAGCAGTTACTCGAGAGGCCCCGGGGAGCTGTTTTTT
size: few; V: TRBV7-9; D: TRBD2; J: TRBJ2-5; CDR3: CASGWGLASETQYF; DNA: TGTGCCAGTGGCTGGGGACTAGCGAGCGAGACCCAGTACTTC
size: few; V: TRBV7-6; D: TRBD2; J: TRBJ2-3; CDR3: CASSPGLAASTDTQYF; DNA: TGTGCCAGCAGCCCAGGACTAGCGGCTAGCACAGATACGCAGTATTTT
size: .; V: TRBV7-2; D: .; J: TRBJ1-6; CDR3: CASSPAVWFDNSPLHF; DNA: TGTGCCAGCAGCCCAGCGGTTTGGTTTGATAATTCACCCCTCCACTTT